These T cell receptor beta chains were read from a single sample in a study of lymphopenia after photon versus proton radiotherapy. Sequenced by immunoSEQ multiplex PCR; TCRdb stores in-frame clones only, minus some. The repertoire consists of approximately 23,000 clones, with roughly 91% occurring once and the leading ten covering roughly 10%. This material consisted of peripheral blood, taken from a patient treated with proton-based radiotherapy. These TCRs come from an elderly man with esophageal cancer. CDR3s include the opening cysteine and the closing phenylalanine or tryptophan. Each record gives: J gene, D gene, clone size, V gene, CDR3 protein, CDR3 DNA. D genes are given only for firm matches. Rows give clone size only sometimes, using once, few, many, or a class for an expanded clone.

TRBJ2-2	TRBD1	once	TRBV2	CASRQGDTGELFF	TGTGCCAGCCGACAGGGTGACACCGGGGAGCTGTTTTTT
TRBJ2-1	.	.	TRBV6-6	CASSPRQGSNNEQFF	TGTGCCAGCAGCCCCCGCCAGGGGAGCAACAATGAGCAGTTCTTC
TRBJ1-2	TRBD1	.	TRBV19	CASSIVPGQFYGYTF	TGTGCCAGTAGTATAGTTCCGGGACAGTTCTATGGCTACACCTTC
TRBJ1-5	.	.	TRBV15	CATSRGKQGNQPQHF	TGTGCCACCAGCAGAGGAAAGCAGGGCAATCAGCCCCAGCATTTT
TRBJ2-6	.	.	TRBV4-3	CASSQDRSLLSGANVLTF	TGCGCCAGCAGCCAAGATCGAAGTTTGCTCTCTGGGGCCAACGTCCTGACTTTC
TRBJ1-1	TRBD1	.	TRBV5-1	CASSLYRGNTEAFF	TGCGCCAGCAGCTTATACAGGGGCAACACTGAAGCTTTCTTT
TRBJ2-2	TRBD1	.	TRBV11-1	CASGLIIGQGSTGELFF	TGTGCCAGCGGCTTAATCATCGGACAGGGCTCCACCGGGGAGCTGTTTTTT
TRBJ1-6	.	.	TRBV5-4	CASRPAGGYNSPLHF	TGTGCCAGCAGGCCGGCAGGTGGCTATAATTCACCCCTCCACTTT
TRBJ2-1	TRBD1	.	TRBV4-3	CASSLETGDDEQFF	TGCGCCAGCAGCCTTGAGACAGGGGACGATGAGCAGTTCTTC
TRBJ2-7	TRBD1	.	TRBV11-2	CASSRARDRSSYEQYF	TGTGCCAGCAGCCGTGCCCGGGACAGGTCCTCCTACGAGCAGTACTTC
TRBJ1-2	.	medium-sized	TRBV2	CASNLDPNYGYTF	TGTGCCAGCAACTTGGACCCTAACTATGGCTACACCTTC
TRBJ2-2	.	.	TRBV11-3	CASSPRDTGELFF	TGTGCCAGCAGTCCGCGGGACACCGGGGAGCTGTTTTTT
TRBJ1-1	.	once	TRBV29-1	CSVEGELMNTEAFF	TGCAGCGTTGAAGGGGAATTAATGAACACTGAAGCTTTCTTT
TRBJ2-3	.	.	TRBV7-9	CASSFGSGETDTQYF	TGTGCCAGCAGCTTCGGGTCAGGGGAGACAGATACGCAGTATTTT
TRBJ2-7	TRBD1	.	TRBV7-2	CASSWTGFYEQYF	TGTGCCAGCAGCTGGACAGGGTTCTACGAGCAGTACTTC
TRBJ2-3	TRBD2	.	TRBV5-4	CASSWATSGSADTQYF	TGTGCCAGCAGCTGGGCTACTAGCGGGAGCGCAGATACGCAGTATTTT
TRBJ2-1	TRBD1	once	TRBV15	CATSSDRGSGNEQFF	TGTGCCACCAGTTCCGACAGGGGATCTGGAAATGAGCAGTTCTTC
TRBJ2-1	.	.	TRBV11-2	CASSLETLRWQFF	TGTGCCAGCAGCTTAGAGACGCTGCGTTGGCAGTTCTTC
TRBJ1-2	.	.	TRBV5-1	CASSLDQAHYGYTF	TGCGCCAGCAGCTTGGATCAGGCCCACTATGGCTACACCTTC
TRBJ2-7	.	.	TRBV12-5	CASGLLRGGKNPYEQYF	TGTGCTAGTGGTTTGCTCCGTGGGGGAAAAAATCCCTACGAGCAGTACTTC
TRBJ2-3	.	.	TRBV9	CASSVGVAQKADTQYF	TGTGCCAGCAGCGTAGGGGTAGCACAGAAGGCAGATACGCAGTATTTT
TRBJ1-5	.	.	TRBV4-3	CASSQDLNQPQHF	TGCGCCAGCAGCCAAGATCTCAATCAGCCCCAGCATTTT
TRBJ2-3	TRBD2	few	TRBV9	CASSDRTSGRAADTQYF	TGTGCCAGCAGCGATCGGACTAGCGGGAGGGCGGCAGATACGCAGTATTTT
TRBJ2-3	TRBD2	.	TRBV5-4	CASSGLAGGGATDTQYF	TGTGCCAGCAGCGGACTAGCGGGAGGGGGGGCCACAGATACGCAGTATTTT
TRBJ1-5	.	few	TRBV4-3	CASSQDLRGDQPQHF	TGCGCCAGCAGCCAAGATTTGAGGGGGGATCAGCCCCAGCATTTT
TRBJ1-5	.	.	TRBV7-2	CASSLGTRESQPQHF	TGTGCCAGCAGCTTAGGTACAAGGGAAAGTCAGCCCCAGCATTTT
TRBJ1-5	.	.	TRBV5-6	CASSLRGSSQPQHF	TGTGCCAGCAGCTTGAGGGGGAGTTCGCAGCCCCAGCATTTT
TRBJ1-2	.	.	TRBV29-1	CSVDGSRQSFYGYTF	TGCAGCGTTGATGGGTCGCGGCAGAGCTTCTATGGCTACACCTTC
TRBJ1-2	.	.	TRBV6-1	CASRATGPANYGYTF	TGTGCCAGCAGAGCCACAGGGCCAGCTAACTATGGCTACACCTTC
TRBJ2-2	.	once	TRBV5-6	CASSAGTSELFF	TGTGCCAGCAGCGCGGGGACGTCCGAGCTGTTTTTT
TRBJ2-3	TRBD2	.	TRBV7-2	CASSLAGSGGPGDTQYF	TGTGCCAGCAGCTTAGCGGGTAGCGGGGGGCCAGGGGATACGCAGTATTTT
TRBJ2-7	TRBD2	once	TRBV5-1	CASSFGGSYEQYF	TGCGCCAGCAGCTTCGGCGGGAGCTACGAGCAGTACTTC
TRBJ2-7	.	.	TRBV5-6	CASSLIDRVYEQYF	TGTGCCAGCAGCTTGATTGACCGCGTTTACGAGCAGTACTTC
TRBJ2-3	.	once	TRBV7-2	CASSLRGRTSTDTQYF	TGTGCCAGCAGCTTAAGGGGGAGGACTAGCACAGATACGCAGTATTTT
TRBJ2-3	.	.	TRBV7-9	CASRAASTDTQYF	TGTGCCAGCAGGGCAGCTAGCACAGATACGCAGTATTTT
TRBJ1-4	.	.	TRBV18	CASSLFRGANEKLFF	TGTGCCAGCTCACTATTTCGGGGGGCTAATGAAAAACTGTTTTTT
TRBJ2-1	.	.	TRBV7-8	CASSRNRVSYNEQFF	TGTGCCAGCAGCCGCAACAGGGTCTCCTACAATGAGCAGTTCTTC
TRBJ2-1	.	few	TRBV6-1	CASRGTRRHNEQFF	TGTGCCAGCAGGGGAACAAGGCGGCACAATGAGCAGTTCTTC
TRBJ2-4	TRBD1	.	TRBV7-2	CASGTGPKNIQYF	TGTGCCAGCGGGACAGGGCCCAAAAACATTCAGTACTTC
TRBJ2-1	.	.	TRBV21-1	CASSSVGTGDHEQFF	TGTGCCAGCAGCAGCGTCGGGACAGGGGACCATGAGCAGTTCTTC
TRBJ2-5	TRBD2	.	TRBV30	CAWSRGSGRFQETQYF	TGTGCCTGGAGTCGGGGAAGCGGGAGATTCCAAGAGACCCAGTACTTC
TRBJ1-2	.	once	TRBV5-4	CASSPERQANYGYTF	TGTGCCAGCAGCCCAGAAAGACAGGCTAACTATGGCTACACCTTC
TRBJ1-6	.	.	TRBV12-5	CASGLGQNNSPLHF	TGTGCTAGTGGTTTAGGACAGAATAATTCACCCCTCCACTTT
TRBJ2-2	TRBD1	.	TRBV6-6	CASSLRDSYGELFF	TGTGCCAGCAGCCTCCGGGACAGCTACGGGGAGCTGTTTTTT
TRBJ2-7	TRBD2	once	TRBV18	CASSTLAGEEQYF	TGTGCCAGCTCGACGCTAGCGGGGGAAGAGCAGTACTTC
TRBJ2-7	.	.	TRBV2	CASQDRLNSYEQYF	TGTGCCAGTCAAGACAGGTTAAACTCCTACGAGCAGTACTTC
TRBJ2-1	TRBD2	.	TRBV18	CASSPTGTMGEQFF	TGTGCCAGCTCACCTACCGGGACTATGGGTGAGCAGTTCTTC
TRBJ2-7	.	.	TRBV2	CASSTTRAEQYF	TGTGCCAGCAGTACTACGAGGGCCGAGCAGTACTTC
TRBJ1-1	.	.	TRBV7-2	CASSPATNTEAFF	TGTGCCAGCAGCCCGGCTACGAACACTGAAGCTTTCTTT
TRBJ2-5	TRBD1	.	TRBV18	CASSPLQGAPSGETQYF	TGTGCCAGCTCACCTCTACAGGGGGCGCCTTCTGGGGAGACCCAGTACTTC
TRBJ2-3	.	.	TRBV10-3	CAISEGRFRGADTQYF	TGTGCCATCAGTGAGGGTCGCTTCAGGGGCGCAGATACGCAGTATTTT